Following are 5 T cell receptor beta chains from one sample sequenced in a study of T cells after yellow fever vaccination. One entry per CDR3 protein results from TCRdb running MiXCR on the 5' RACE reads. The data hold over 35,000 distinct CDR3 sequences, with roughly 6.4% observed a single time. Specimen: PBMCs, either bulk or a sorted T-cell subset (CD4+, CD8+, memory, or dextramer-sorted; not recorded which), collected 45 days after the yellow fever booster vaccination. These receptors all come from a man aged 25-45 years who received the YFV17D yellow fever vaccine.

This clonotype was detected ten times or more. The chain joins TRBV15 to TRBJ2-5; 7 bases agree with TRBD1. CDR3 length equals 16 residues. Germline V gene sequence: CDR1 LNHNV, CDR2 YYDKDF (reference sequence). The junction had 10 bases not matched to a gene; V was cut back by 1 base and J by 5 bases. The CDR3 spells CATSRGGTAQGETQYF. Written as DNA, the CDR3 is TGTGCCACCAGCAGAGGTGGGACAGCCCAGGGGGAGACCCAGTACTTC.

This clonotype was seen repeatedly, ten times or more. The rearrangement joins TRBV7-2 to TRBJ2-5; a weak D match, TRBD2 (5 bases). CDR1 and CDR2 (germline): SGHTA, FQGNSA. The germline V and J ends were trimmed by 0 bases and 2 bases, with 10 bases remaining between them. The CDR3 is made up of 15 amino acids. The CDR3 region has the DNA TGTGCCAGCAGCTTAGCTTGGAGCGGACAAGAGACCCAGTACTTC. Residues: CASSLAWSGQETQYF.

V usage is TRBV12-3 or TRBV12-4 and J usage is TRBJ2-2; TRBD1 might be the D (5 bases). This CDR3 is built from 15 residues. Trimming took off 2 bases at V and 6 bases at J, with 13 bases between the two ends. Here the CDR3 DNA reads TGTGCCAGCAGTTTATTTTTGGGGCTAGCCGGGGAGCTGTTTTTT. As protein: CASSLFLGLAGELFF.

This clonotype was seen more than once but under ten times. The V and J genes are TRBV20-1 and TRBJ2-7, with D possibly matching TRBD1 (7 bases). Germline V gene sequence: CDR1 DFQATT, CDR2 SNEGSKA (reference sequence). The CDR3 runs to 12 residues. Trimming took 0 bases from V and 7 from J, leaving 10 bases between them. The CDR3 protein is CSARDSGGEQYF. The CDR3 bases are TGCAGTGCTAGAGATTCAGGGGGGGAGCAGTACTTC.

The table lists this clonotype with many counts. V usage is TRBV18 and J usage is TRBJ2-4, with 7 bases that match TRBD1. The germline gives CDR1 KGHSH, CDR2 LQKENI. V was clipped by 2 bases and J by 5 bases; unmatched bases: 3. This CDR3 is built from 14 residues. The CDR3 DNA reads TGTGCCAGCTCACCAGGGCAGGGGGAAAACATTCAGTACTTC. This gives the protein CASSPGQGENIQYF.